A single TCR beta chain is shown here with its context. This sample is part of a study of blood T cell repertoires in COVID-19. As for the study in general: Sites in the United States, Italy and Spain provided acute and convalescent COVID-19 samples. PBMCs, B-cell-depleted T cells, or T cells were the source of the cDNA or gDNA that made up the material.

Authors' methods: Amplification from reference gene primers served as the basis for estimated nucleated cell counts. Assay: immunoSEQ multiplex PCR; the TCRdb copy retains only in-frame clones and omits some. The DNA was the basis for D and trimming; V, J and clone size are from that table. The sample lists around 86,000 clones, around 86% occurring once. Germline V gene data show CDR1 as MGHDK and CDR2 as SYGVNS. J was trimmed by 4 bases and V by 4 bases; bases with no gene match: 4. The CDR3 length is 15 residues. The chain employs TRBV25-1 and TRBJ2-1, with 10 bases that match TRBD2. Sequences were obtained from peripheral blood. This TCR was recovered from an elderly woman with acute or convalescent COVID-19. The CDR3 loop is CASSGTSGTYNEQFF. The CDR3 region has the DNA TGTGCCAGCAGTGGGACTAGCGGAACATACAATGAGCAGTTCTTC.